These 29 T cell receptor beta chains came from one sample sequenced in a study of human CD8 memory T cell subsets. TCR beta was sequenced from UMI-tagged 5' RACE libraries. With the 5' RACE reads reprocessed, TCRdb shows one record per CDR3 protein and no DNA. The repertoire table contains some 10,000 distinct CDR3 sequences. The sequencing sample was made of CD8+ stem-like memory T cells (TSCM and TCM) sorted from PBMCs. The subset here: stem-like memory CD8 T cells (TSTEM), CCR7+ PD-1- TIGIT-. These TCRs come from a human donor in good health.

The chain has TRBV2 and TRBJ2-7; TCRdb gives TRBD1 as the D gene, but with no DNA this cannot be confirmed. This CDR3 is built from 13 residues. Per the germline V gene, CDR1 is SNHLY and CDR2 is FYNNEI. CDR3 sequence: CASSEGAPAEQYF.

The chain is built from TRBV7-2 and TRBJ2-1; TCRdb's D call, TRBD2, is unchecked because there is no DNA. Germline V gives CDR1 SGHTA, CDR2 FQGNSA. The CDR3 consists of 14 residues. The CDR3 protein is CASSEGLVYNEQFF. Filled out from reference TRBV7-2 and TRBJ2-1, the complete variable domain reads GAGVSQSPSNKVTEKGKDVELRCDPISGHTALYWYRQSLGQGLEFLIYFQGNSAPDKSGLPSDRFSAERTGGSVSTLTIQRTQQEDSAVYLCASSEGLVYNEQFFGPGTRLTVL.

This chain joins TRBV29-1 and TRBJ2-5; TCRdb names TRBD2, which stays unverified in the absence of DNA. The CDR3 is 15 residues long. Germline V gives CDR1 SQVTM, CDR2 ANQGSEA. The CDR3: CSVEDDYPDQETQYF.

This clonotype registers medium-sized (0.01 to 0.1%) by frequency. This chain uses TRBV7-8 with TRBJ2-7. This CDR3 contains 14 residues. The germline V gene encodes CDR1 SGHVS and CDR2 FQNEAQ. The CDR3 spells CASSPPNTVYEQYF.

The CDR3 sequence: CSARVLYSGGPGETQYF. The chain links TRBV20-1 to TRBJ2-5; TCRdb names TRBD1, which stays unverified in the absence of DNA. Germline CDR1 and CDR2: DFQATT and SNEGSKA (reference sequence). The CDR3 is 17 residues long.

The chain recombines TRBV10-3 with TRBJ2-7; the TCRdb call, TRBD2, lacks DNA for checking. The CDR3 is 12 amino acids. The germline CDR1 and CDR2 sequences are ENHRY and SYGVKD. CDR3 loop: CAIRSPKNEQYF.

The chain links TRBV4-3 to TRBJ1-5; there is no DNA to check the TCRdb D call of TRBD1. The V gene's germline CDR1 is LGHNA and CDR2 YSLEER. The CDR3 is made up of 15 amino acids. The CDR3: CASSPHNRDNQPQHF.

This chain uses TRBV4-3 with TRBJ2-7; the TCRdb call, TRBD2, lacks DNA for checking. In germline, CDR1 is LGHNA, CDR2 YSLEER. The CDR3 contains 15 residues. This CDR3 is CASSQVAGGNYEQYF.

This clonotype counts as medium-sized by frequency. The V gene is TRBV29-1, the J gene TRBJ1-5; TCRdb calls TRBD1, which cannot be checked without DNA. CDR3 length equals 14 residues. Germline-derived CDR1 and CDR2 are SQVTM and ANQGSEA. The CDR3 is CSVLGTESNQPQHF.

The rearrangement links TRBV7-9 to TRBJ2-2; lacking DNA, the TRBD1 call made by TCRdb goes unchecked. The CDR3 runs to 15 residues. CDR1 and CDR2 from the germline V gene are SEHNR and FQNEAQ (reference sequence). This chain's CDR3 is CASSFAGGFTGELFF.

J is TRBJ1-3 and V is TRBV4-1; the TCRdb D gene call, TRBD1, has no DNA to confirm it. Germline V lookup: CDR1 MGHRA, CDR2 YSYEKL. The CDR3 contains 16 residues. The CDR3 region is CASSQPPVSSGNTIYF.

The rearrangement links TRBV7-6 to TRBJ1-1; TCRdb proposes TRBD1, but this gene call is untestable without DNA. The CDR3 extends over 17 amino acids. Per the germline V gene, CDR1 is SGHVS and CDR2 is FNYEAQ. The CDR3 sequence is CASSPDRGLGRNTEAFF.

The gene calls are TRBV7-2 and TRBJ2-7; the D gene TCRdb calls, TRBD1, cannot be checked with no DNA. This CDR3 has 14 residues. CDR1 and CDR2 from the germline V gene are SGHTA and FQGNSA. CDR3 protein: CASSSMEGAYEQYF.

The rearrangement joins TRBV4-3 to TRBJ2-7; TCRdb lists TRBD2, though no DNA is available to test this call. The CDR3 extends over 15 amino acids. Germline CDR1 is LGHNA and CDR2 is YSLEER. CDR3 region: CASSQDAGSSYEQYF.

This chain uses TRBV4-1 with TRBJ1-5; TCRdb returns TRBD1, unconfirmable since there is no DNA. The germline V gene has CDR1 MGHRA and CDR2 YSYEKL. The CDR3 has 14 amino acids. CDR3 sequence: CASSPEDTGEPQHF.

The genes are TRBV27 and TRBJ2-7; TCRdb returns TRBD1, unconfirmable since there is no DNA. This CDR3 spans 11 amino acids. Germline CDR1 reads MNHEY; CDR2 reads SMNVEV (reference sequence). This CDR3 reads CASLRTGALYF.

The CDR3 here is CAWSLSLGLTYNEQFF. V and J are TRBV30 and TRBJ2-1; TCRdb designates TRBD2, a call that cannot be tested without DNA. Germline V gene sequence: CDR1 GTSNPN, CDR2 SVGIG (reference sequence). The CDR3 runs to 16 residues.

The rearrangement uses TRBV6-2 or TRBV6-3 and TRBJ2-7. The V gene's germline CDR1 is MNHEY and CDR2 SVGEGT. The CDR3 is made up of 15 amino acids. Here the CDR3 reads CASSYEDQSSYEQYF.

The chain employs TRBV7-9 and TRBJ2-3; with no DNA, the TCRdb D assignment of TRBD2 cannot be verified. The CDR3 is 15 residues long. Germline assignment: CDR1 SEHNR and CDR2 FQNEAQ (reference sequence). The CDR3 loop is CASSLLAGGRSTQYF.

V is TRBV27 and J is TRBJ1-1. Germline V lookup: CDR1 MNHEY, CDR2 SMNVEV (reference sequence). This CDR3 has 17 amino acids. The CDR3 loop is CASSLVVGRAMNTEAFF.

The chain links TRBV9 to TRBJ2-3. Germline lookup yields CDR1 SGDLS and CDR2 YYNGEE. The CDR3 extends over 15 amino acids. The CDR3: CASSVDRVLTDTQYF.

In terms of frequency, this clonotype is medium-sized (0.01 to 0.1%). The V call is TRBV20-1, the J call TRBJ1-6; TCRdb outputs TRBD1, but without DNA this stays unchecked. CDR1 DFQATT and CDR2 SNEGSKA come from the germline V gene (reference sequence). The CDR3 consists of 15 residues. This CDR3 is CSARAGTADNSPLHF.

Its frequency marks this clonotype as medium-sized. The V gene is TRBV12-3 or TRBV12-4, the J gene TRBJ2-2; the TCRdb D gene call, TRBD2, has no DNA to confirm it. There are 13 residues in the CDR3. This CDR3 is CASSRLGGGELFF.

The chain joins TRBV4-2 to TRBJ2-7; TCRdb gives TRBD2 as the D gene, but with no DNA this cannot be confirmed. The CDR3 contains 18 residues. The germline V gene encodes CDR1 LGHNA and CDR2 YNFKEQ. CDR3 sequence: CASSQGASGGVSSYEQYF.

V gene TRBV2 combines with J gene TRBJ2-7. CDR1 is SNHLY, CDR2 FYNNEI, per germline. This CDR3 is built from 13 residues. The CDR3 loop is CASSDLSSYEQYF.

Considering frequency, this clonotype is medium-sized. The CDR3: CASSPGLAGNEQFF. This chain joins TRBV7-8 and TRBJ2-1; the D call of TRBD2 rests on TCRdb alone, since no DNA is present to check it. CDR1 is SGHVS and CDR2 is FQNEAQ in the germline V gene. The CDR3 contains 14 residues. Filled out from reference TRBV7-8 and TRBJ2-1, the complete variable domain reads GAGVSQSPRYKVAKRGQDVALRCDPISGHVSLFWYQQALGQGPEFLTYFQNEAQLDKSGLPSDRFFAERPEGSVSTLKIQRTQQEDSAVYLCASSPGLAGNEQFFGPGTRLTVL.

The rearrangement links TRBV28 to TRBJ1-5. This CDR3 is 18 amino acids long. Germline V gene data show CDR1 as MDHEN and CDR2 as SYDVKM. The CDR3 reads CASRPTGLGTYSNQPQHF.

The rearrangement joins TRBV6-4 to TRBJ2-3; TCRdb reports TRBD2, a call that lacks DNA to check it against. The CDR3 is 15 amino acids. The V gene's germline CDR1 is MRHNA and CDR2 SNTAGT. CDR3 in amino acids: CASSATSGSTDTQYF.

The chain is built from TRBV5-1 and TRBJ1-1. Germline assignment: CDR1 SGHRS and CDR2 YFSETQ. This CDR3 has 13 residues. CDR3 residues: CASSGEAGTEAFF.